Reported below is one TCR beta chain. Its specificity is unknown. The treatment here: approximately 18 received Ad26.COV2.S at low or high dose, single or two shots; about 5 received placebo; per-sample allocation not given. Each sample was drawn 63 days after the first injection (of vaccine or placebo). Within Boston, the person who donated was an adult of 18-55 years. These data originate in a study of Ad26.COV2.S vaccination and SARS-CoV-2 variants. About the study: It was the COV1001 Ad26.COV2.S trial arm that included the donor. Findings and limits, study-wide: Breadth of non-spike TCRs did not differ between vaccinees and placebo recipients. People given the vaccine had a wider spike-specific TCR breadth than placebo recipients did.

This table comes from immunoSEQ multiplex PCR, and its TCRdb copy is limited to in-frame clones, with some not included. The sample consists of 510,000 or so clones, roughly 89% of them appearing once. Trimming shortened V by 2 bases and J by 4 bases, and 12 bases separated the two germline ends. The length of the CDR3 is 14 residues. CDR1 MDHEN and CDR2 SYDVKM come from the germline V gene. This receptor was taken from a person between 18 and 65 years old who received the Ad26.COV2.S COVID-19 vaccine or a placebo. The gene calls are TRBV28 and TRBJ2-7; D gene uncertain. The source was peripheral blood, collected in a trial of Ad26.COV2.S vaccine versus placebo. CDR3 in DNA: TGTGCCAGCAGTTTAGCTTGGACCATTTACGAGCAGTACTTC. Translated: CASSLAWTIYEQYF.